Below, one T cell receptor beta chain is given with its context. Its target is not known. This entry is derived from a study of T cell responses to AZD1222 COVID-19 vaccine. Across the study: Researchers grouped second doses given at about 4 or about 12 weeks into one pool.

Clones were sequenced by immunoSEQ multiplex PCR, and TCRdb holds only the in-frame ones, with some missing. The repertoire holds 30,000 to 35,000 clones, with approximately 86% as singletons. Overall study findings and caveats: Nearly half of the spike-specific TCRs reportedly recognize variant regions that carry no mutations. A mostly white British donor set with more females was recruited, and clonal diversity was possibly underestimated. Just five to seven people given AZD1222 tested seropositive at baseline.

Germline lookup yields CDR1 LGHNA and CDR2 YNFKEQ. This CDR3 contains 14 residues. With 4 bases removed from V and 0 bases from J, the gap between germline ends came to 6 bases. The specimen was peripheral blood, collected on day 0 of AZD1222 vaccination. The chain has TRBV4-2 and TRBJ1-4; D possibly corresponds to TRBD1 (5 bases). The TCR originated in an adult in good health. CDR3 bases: TGTGCCAGCAGCCGAGGGGCAACTAATGAAAAACTGTTTTTT. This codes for CASSRGATNEKLFF.